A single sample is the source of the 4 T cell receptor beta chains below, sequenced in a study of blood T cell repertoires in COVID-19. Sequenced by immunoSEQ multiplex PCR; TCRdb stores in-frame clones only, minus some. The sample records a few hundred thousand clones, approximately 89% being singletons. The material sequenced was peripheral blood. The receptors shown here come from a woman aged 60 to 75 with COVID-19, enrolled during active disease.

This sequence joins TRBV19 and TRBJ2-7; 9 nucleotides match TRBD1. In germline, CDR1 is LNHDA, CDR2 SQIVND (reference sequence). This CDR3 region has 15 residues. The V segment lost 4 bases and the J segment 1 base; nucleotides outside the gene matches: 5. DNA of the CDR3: TGTGCCAGTAGTAGCGGACAGGGGAGTTCCTACGAGCAGTACTTC. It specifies CASSSGQGSSYEQYF.

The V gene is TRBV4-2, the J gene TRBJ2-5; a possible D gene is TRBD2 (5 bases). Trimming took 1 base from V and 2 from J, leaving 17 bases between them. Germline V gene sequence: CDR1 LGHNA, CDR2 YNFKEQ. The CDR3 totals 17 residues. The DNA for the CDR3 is TGTGCCAGCAGCCAAGCGGGTCCGGGATCCTTACAAGAGACCCAGTACTTC. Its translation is CASSQAGPGSLQETQYF.

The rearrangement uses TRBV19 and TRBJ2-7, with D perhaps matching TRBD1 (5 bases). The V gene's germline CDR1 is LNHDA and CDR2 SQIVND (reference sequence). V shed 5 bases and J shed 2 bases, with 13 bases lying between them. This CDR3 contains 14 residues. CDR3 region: CASSSRTPTYEQYF. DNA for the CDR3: TGTGCCAGTAGTTCGAGGACACCAACCTACGAGCAGTACTTC.

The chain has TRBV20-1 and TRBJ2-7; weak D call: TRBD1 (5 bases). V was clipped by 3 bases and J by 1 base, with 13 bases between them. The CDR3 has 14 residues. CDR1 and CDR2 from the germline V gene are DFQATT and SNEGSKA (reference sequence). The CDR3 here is CSASDSGMSYEQYF. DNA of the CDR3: TGCAGTGCTAGTGATTCAGGGATGTCCTACGAGCAGTACTTC.